The 8 T cell receptor beta chains listed next were all sequenced from one sample in a study of cytomegalovirus exposure and HLA in healthy donors. Primers for the PCR totalled 60 Vbeta and 13 Jbeta. Profiling relied on immunoSEQ multiplex PCR, and the TCRdb table lists in-frame clones only, not all of them. In the table there are approximately 120,000 clones, 15% to 20% of which are singletons. Sequencing used PBMCs. The source of these receptors is a female donor in good health and CMV-seropositive.

There are a few counts of this clone. The V gene is TRBV7-9, the J gene TRBJ2-5; TRBD1 might be the D (6 bases). Germline V gene sequence: CDR1 SEHNR, CDR2 FQNEAQ (reference sequence). CDR3 length: 15 amino acids. The V gene lost 5 bases and the J gene lost 0 bases, with 13 bases spanning the gap. The CDR3 sequence is CASSAWTEYQETQYF. CDR3 DNA sequence: TGTGCCAGCAGCGCATGGACAGAGTACCAAGAGACCCAGTACTTC.

The J gene is TRBJ2-7, the V gene TRBV5-1; possibly TRBD1 for D (5 bases). The V gene lost 1 base and the J gene lost 0 bases, with 20 bases spanning the gap. CDR3 length: 18 residues. Germline loops: CDR1 SGHRS, CDR2 YFSETQ. The CDR3 DNA follows: TGCGCCAGCAGCTTGTATAATCAGGGTATAGGATTCTCCTACGAGCAGTACTTC. Translating it yields CASSLYNQGIGFSYEQYF.

This clone was counted a few times. J is TRBJ1-5 and V is TRBV2; possible D gene TRBD1, 6 bases. Between the trimmed V and J ends, which lost 3 bases and 12 bases, there was a span of 15 bases. This CDR3 comprises 13 residues. Germline CDR1 and CDR2: SNHLY and FYNNEI. Here the CDR3 DNA reads TGTGCCAGCAGTGAGGGGGGGGCGACGAACCAGCATTTT. It codes for CASSEGGATNQHF. The variable domain in full, with the rest retrieved from reference TRBV2 and TRBJ1-5, is EPEVTQTPSHQVTQMGQEVILRCVPISNHLYFYWYRQILGQKVEFLVSFYNNEISEKSEIFDDQFSVERPDGSNFTLKIRSTKLEDSAMYFCASSEGGATNQHFGDGTRLSIL.

Only one count was recorded for this clone. The V call is TRBV18, the J call TRBJ1-2; D may be TRBD1 (5 bases). Trimming removed 3 bases from V and 3 bases from J, with 11 bases in between. Germline V gene lookup returns CDR1 KGHSH and CDR2 LQKENI. The CDR3 covers 14 residues. DNA for the CDR3: TGTGCCAGCTCACCCGGTCAGGGCCACTATGGCTACACCTTC. It is translated as CASSPGQGHYGYTF.

V gene TRBV29-1 combines with J gene TRBJ2-1; weak D call: TRBD2 (5 bases). V was clipped by 5 bases and J by 2 bases, with 22 bases between them. This CDR3 is built from 17 residues. Germline CDR1 is SQVTM and CDR2 is ANQGSEA. This chain's CDR3 is CSVLVSEKTRTYNEQFF. The CDR3 region has the DNA TGCAGCGTTTTGGTTAGCGAGAAAACCAGAACCTACAATGAGCAGTTCTTC.

This clone was seen only a few times. J is TRBJ1-5 and V is TRBV4-2; TRBD1 might be the D (5 bases). The CDR3 runs 15 residues. V shed 4 bases and J shed 2 bases, with 12 bases lying between them. Germline CDR1 LGHNA, CDR2 YNFKEQ. CDR3 DNA: TGTGCCAGCAGCCTCTCAATCAGGGGCAATCAGCCCCAGCATTTT. Residues: CASSLSIRGNQPQHF.

CDR3 nucleotide sequence: TGTGCCAGCAGTCCCGGGACAGGGGGCGCGTACGAGCAGTACTTC. Its protein is CASSPGTGGAYEQYF. This chain uses TRBV27 with TRBJ2-7, with 12 bases lining up with TRBD1. Germline V gene lookup returns CDR1 MNHEY and CDR2 SMNVEV (reference sequence). Germline trimming cut 5 bases from V and 4 bases from J; bases unmatched to any gene: 6. CDR3 length: 15 residues.

This clone occurred a few times. The chain carries TRBV29-1 and TRBJ1-1; 8 bases agree with TRBD1. J gave up 4 bases and V 6 bases, and 7 bases lay outside the gene matches. The CDR3 contains 13 residues. Looked up from germline, CDR1 is SQVTM and CDR2 is ANQGSEA. The CDR3 DNA sequence: TGCAGCGTCGACAGGGGTGGAGGCACTGAAGCTTTCTTT. Protein: CSVDRGGGTEAFF.